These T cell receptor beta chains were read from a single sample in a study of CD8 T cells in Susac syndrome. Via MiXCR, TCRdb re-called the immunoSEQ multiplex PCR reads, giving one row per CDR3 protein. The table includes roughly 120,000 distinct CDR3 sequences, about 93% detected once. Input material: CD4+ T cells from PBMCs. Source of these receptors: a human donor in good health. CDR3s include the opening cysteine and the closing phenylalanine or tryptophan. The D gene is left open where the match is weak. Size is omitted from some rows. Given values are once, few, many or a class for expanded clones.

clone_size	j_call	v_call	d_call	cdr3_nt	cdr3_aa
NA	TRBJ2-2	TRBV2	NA	TGTGCCAGCAGTAGAGAGGCAGGGATGAACACCGGGGAGCTGTTTTTT	CASSREAGMNTGELFF
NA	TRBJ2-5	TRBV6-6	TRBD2	TGTGCCAGCAGTTACTCCAGCGGGAGTCGGGAGACCCAGTACTTC	CASSYSSGSRETQYF
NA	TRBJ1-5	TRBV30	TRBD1	TGTGCCTGGAGGGACGGACAGGGAGATCAGCCCCAGCATTTT	CAWRDGQGDQPQHF
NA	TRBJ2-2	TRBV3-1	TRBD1	TGTGCCAGCACCCGGGACAGTCGCGACACCGGGGAGCTGTTTTTT	CASTRDSRDTGELFF
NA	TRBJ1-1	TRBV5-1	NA	TGCGCCAGCAGCTCGCGAGCCCTTTCGGGGACGGGGCACACTGAAGCTTTCTTT	CASSSRALSGTGHTEAFF
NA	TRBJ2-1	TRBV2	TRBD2	TGTGCCAGCAGTGATCGACTAGCGGGAGGTGATGAGCAGTTCTTC	CASSDRLAGGDEQFF
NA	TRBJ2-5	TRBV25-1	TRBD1	TGTGCCAGCAGTGACCACAGGGGTGAAGAGACCCAGTACTTC	CASSDHRGEETQYF
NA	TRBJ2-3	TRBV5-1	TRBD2	TGCGCCAGCAGCTCCGGACTAGCGGGAGACGCAGATACGCAGTATTTT	CASSSGLAGDADTQYF
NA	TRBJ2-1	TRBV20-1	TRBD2	TGCAGTGCTCCGGGCCTAACTAGCGGCTTATACAATGAGCAGTTCTTC	CSAPGLTSGLYNEQFF
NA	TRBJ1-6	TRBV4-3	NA	TGCGCCAGCAGCCGAGAGGTGGCCCAGAACAATTCACCCCTCCACTTT	CASSREVAQNNSPLHF
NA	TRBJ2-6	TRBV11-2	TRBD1	TGTGCCAGCACCACAGGGGGGTGGGCTGGGGCCAACGTCCTGACTTTC	CASTTGGWAGANVLTF
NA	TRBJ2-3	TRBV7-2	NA	TGTGCCAGCAGCCGAGGAGCCGGCACAGATACGCAGTATTTT	CASSRGAGTDTQYF
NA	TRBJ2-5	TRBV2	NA	TGTGCCAGCGGAGACTGGGGCGGGACCCAGTACTTC	CASGDWGGTQYF
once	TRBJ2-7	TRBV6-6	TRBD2	TGTGCCAGCAGCCCAGGGGCTAGCGGGACCTTCTACGAGCAGTACTTC	CASSPGASGTFYEQYF
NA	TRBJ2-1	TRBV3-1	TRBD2	TGTGCCAGCAGCCCTTTAGCGGGAGGGCCGTTCGATGAGCAGTTCTTC	CASSPLAGGPFDEQFF
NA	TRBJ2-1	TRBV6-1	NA	TGTGCCAGCAGGCCCTCCGGGACTCTTAACAATGAGCAGTTCTTC	CASRPSGTLNNEQFF
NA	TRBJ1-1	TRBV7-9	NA	TGTGCCAGCAGCTTAGTGGGCTTGAACACTGAAGCTTTCTTT	CASSLVGLNTEAFF
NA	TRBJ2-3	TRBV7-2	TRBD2	TGTGCCAGCAGCTTATTCCACCCGGGACTAGGTCGAGATACGCAGTATTTT	CASSLFHPGLGRDTQYF
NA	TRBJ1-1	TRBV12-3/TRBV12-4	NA	TGTGCCAGCAGTTTCGACGACGGGGATGAAGCTTTCTTT	CASSFDDGDEAFF
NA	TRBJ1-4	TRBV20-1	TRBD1	TGCAGTGCTACGGACAGGATCAATGAAAAACTGTTTTTT	CSATDRINEKLFF
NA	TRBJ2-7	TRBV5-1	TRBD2	TGCGCCAGCAGCATGGGACAGGGAGGACTAGCGGGAGAGCAGTACTTC	CASSMGQGGLAGEQYF
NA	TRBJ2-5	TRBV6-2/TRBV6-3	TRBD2	TGTGCCAGCAGTTACAGGCGGGAGGACCAAGAGACCCAGTACTTC	CASSYRREDQETQYF
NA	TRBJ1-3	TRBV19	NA	TGTGCCACCTCCCCCATCTCTGGAAACACCATATATTTT	CATSPISGNTIYF
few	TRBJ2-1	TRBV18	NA	TGTGCCAGCTCATCTAGCGCTGAGCAGTTCTTC	CASSSSAEQFF
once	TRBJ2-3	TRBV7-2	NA	TGTGCCAGCAGCTTAGGGAGTTGGGGAGATACGCAGTATTTT	CASSLGSWGDTQYF
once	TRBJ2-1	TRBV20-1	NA	TGCAGCCCCTCCTACAATGAGCAGTTCTTC	CSPSYNEQFF
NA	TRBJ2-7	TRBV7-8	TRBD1	TGTGCCAGCAGCCGACAGGGACAGGGGTCGGTCGAGCAGTACTTC	CASSRQGQGSVEQYF
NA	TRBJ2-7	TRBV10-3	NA	TGTGCCATCAGTGAGTCGAGCCCCGAGCAGTACTTC	CAISESSPEQYF
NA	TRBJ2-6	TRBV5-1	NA	TGCGCCAGCGGAGAGGGGTCTGGGGCCAACGTCCTGACTTTC	CASGEGSGANVLTF
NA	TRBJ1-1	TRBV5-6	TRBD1	TGTGCCAGCAGCGTTACCGGGACAGGGGGCGACTTGAACACTGAAGCTTTCTTT	CASSVTGTGGDLNTEAFF
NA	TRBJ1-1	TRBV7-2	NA	TGTGCCAGCAGCCTCGGACCCGGGGAGTACACTGAAGCTTTCTTT	CASSLGPGEYTEAFF
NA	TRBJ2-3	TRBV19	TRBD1	TGTGCCACCACAGACAGGGGCCAGACGGCAAGAGATACGCAGTATTTT	CATTDRGQTARDTQYF
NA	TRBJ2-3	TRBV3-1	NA	TGTGCCAGCAGCCAAGATCGGGCAGATACGCAGTATTTT	CASSQDRADTQYF
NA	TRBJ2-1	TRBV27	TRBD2	TGTGCCAGCAGTTTTTCAGCGGGAGTGCATTATGAGCAGTTCTTC	CASSFSAGVHYEQFF
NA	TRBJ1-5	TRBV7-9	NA	TGTGCCAGCAGCTCGCAAAATCAGTCCCCCCAGCATTTT	CASSSQNQSPQHF
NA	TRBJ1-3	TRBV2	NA	TGTGCCAGCAGGGAGGACGTACCTGGAAACACCATATATTTT	CASREDVPGNTIYF
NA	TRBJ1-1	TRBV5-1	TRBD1	TGCGCCAGCAGCCGGGACAGCTTAAACACTGAAGCTTTCTTT	CASSRDSLNTEAFF
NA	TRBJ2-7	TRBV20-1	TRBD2	TGCAGTGCTAGAGATAGAAGCGGGAGGGCCTTGGGGGGCGGGGAGCAGTACTTC	CSARDRSGRALGGGEQYF
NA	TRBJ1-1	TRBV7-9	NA	TGTGCCAGCAACGCCGTGGGAGGAGACGCTGAAGCTTTCTTT	CASNAVGGDAEAFF
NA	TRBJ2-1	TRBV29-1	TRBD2	TGCAGCGTTCACGAGCTTCAGCGGGAAAATGAGCAGTTCTTC	CSVHELQRENEQFF
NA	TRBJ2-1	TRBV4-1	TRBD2	TGCGCCAGCAGCCAAGGTGTCGGGAGGTCCTACAATGAGCAGTTCTTC	CASSQGVGRSYNEQFF
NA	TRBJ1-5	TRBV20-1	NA	TGCAGTGCCCCCGACGGCGGTAACAATCAGCCCCAGCATTTT	CSAPDGGNNQPQHF
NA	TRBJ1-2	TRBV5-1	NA	TGCGCCAGCAGTTCGGGGGGTGACTATGGCTACACCTTC	CASSSGGDYGYTF
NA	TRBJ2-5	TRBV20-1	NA	TGCAGTGCTAGAGATGGGAGACGGACCCAGTACTTC	CSARDGRRTQYF
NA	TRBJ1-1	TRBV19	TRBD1	TGTGCCAGTAGTAAGACAGGGTATGGCACTGAAGCTTTCTTT	CASSKTGYGTEAFF
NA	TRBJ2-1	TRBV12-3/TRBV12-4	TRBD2	TGTGCCAGCAGGACGCCGGGACTAGCGGGGCCATCGGAGCAGTTCTTC	CASRTPGLAGPSEQFF
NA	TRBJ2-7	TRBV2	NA	TGTGCCAGCAGTCAGATAGGGCCCTACGAGCAGTACTTC	CASSQIGPYEQYF
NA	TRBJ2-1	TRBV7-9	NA	TGTGCCAGCAAATTCCGGGACAATGAGCAGTTCTTC	CASKFRDNEQFF
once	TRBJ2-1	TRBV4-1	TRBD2	TGCGCCAGCAGCCAAGTTGGGGGGACTAGCGGGAGTATGAGGAATGAGCAGTTCTTC	CASSQVGGTSGSMRNEQFF